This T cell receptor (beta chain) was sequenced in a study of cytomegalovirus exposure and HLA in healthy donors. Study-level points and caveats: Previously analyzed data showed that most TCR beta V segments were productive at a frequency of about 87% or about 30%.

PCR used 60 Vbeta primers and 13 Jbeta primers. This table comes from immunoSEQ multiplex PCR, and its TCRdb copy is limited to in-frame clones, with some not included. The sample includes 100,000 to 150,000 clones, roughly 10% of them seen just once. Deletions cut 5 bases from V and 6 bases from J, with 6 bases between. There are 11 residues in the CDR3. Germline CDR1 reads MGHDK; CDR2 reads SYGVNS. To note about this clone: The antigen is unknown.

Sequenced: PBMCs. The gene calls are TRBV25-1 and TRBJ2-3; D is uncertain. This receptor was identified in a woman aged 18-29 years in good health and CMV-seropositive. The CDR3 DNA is TGTGCCAGCAGTAATGCGGATACGCAGTATTTT. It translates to CASSNADTQYF.